A single T cell receptor (beta chain) is shown here with its context. This specimen comes from a study of blood T cell repertoires in COVID-19. The wider study: The study drew acute and convalescent COVID-19 samples from the United States, Italy and Spain.

This CDR3 region has 12 residues. Germline V CDR1 and CDR2: SEHNR, FQNEAQ (reference sequence). With 3 bases removed from V and 1 base from J, the gap between germline ends came to 3 bases. Here immunoSEQ multiplex PCR was the method, and the copy in TCRdb shows in-frame clones only, minus some. This sample has over 110,000 clones, with over 70% found just once. The specimen sequenced was peripheral blood. The chain is built from TRBV7-9 and TRBJ1-1; D unclear. The receptor's source is a woman in her sixties or seventies with acute or convalescent COVID-19. CDR3 region: CASSFGNTEAFF. The CDR3 DNA reads as TGTGCCAGCAGCTTCGGGAACACTGAAGCTTTCTTT. Full variable domain (remainder filled in from reference TRBV7-9 and TRBJ1-1): DTGVSQNPRHKITKRGQNVTFRCDPISEHNRLYWYRQTLGQGPEFLTYFQNEAQLEKSRLLSDRFSAERPKGSFSTLEIQRTEQGDSAMYLCASSFGNTEAFFGQGTRLTVV.